This T cell receptor (beta chain) is drawn from a study of T cells in localized non-small cell lung cancer. Germline V gives CDR1 SGHRS, CDR2 YFSETQ. This CDR3 has 17 residues. The ends lost 6 bases at V and 2 bases at J; junction bases unmatched: 15. The table came from immunoSEQ multiplex PCR; TCRdb's copy has only in-frame clones and leaves some out. The sample lists about 2,100 clones, 25% to 30% seen once, with about 17% in the top ten. This clone showed up just a few times. The origin of this receptor is a male donor aged 60 or over with stage III lung adenocarcinoma. The V gene is TRBV5-1, the J gene TRBJ2-7, with 9 positions matching TRBD2. The sample in question was lung tumor tissue, obtained before any cancer treatment. Here the CDR3 DNA reads TGCGCCAGCACACTCCTCTTAGCGGGAGCGCCGCCCTACGAGCAGTACTTC. It codes for CASTLLLAGAPPYEQYF.